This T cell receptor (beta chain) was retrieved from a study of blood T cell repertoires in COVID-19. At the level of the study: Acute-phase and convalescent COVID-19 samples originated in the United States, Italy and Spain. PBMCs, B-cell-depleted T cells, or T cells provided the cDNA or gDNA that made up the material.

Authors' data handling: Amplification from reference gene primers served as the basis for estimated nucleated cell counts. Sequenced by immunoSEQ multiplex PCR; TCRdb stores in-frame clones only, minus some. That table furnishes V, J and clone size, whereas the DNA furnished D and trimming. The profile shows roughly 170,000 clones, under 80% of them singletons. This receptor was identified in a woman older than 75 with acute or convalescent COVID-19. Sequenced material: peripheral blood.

In DNA, the CDR3 is TGTGCCAGCAGGAAGCAGGTGAACACCGGGGAGCTGTTTTTT. This sequence encodes CASRKQVNTGELFF. This chain uses TRBV2 with TRBJ2-2; D is undetermined. V was trimmed by 6 bases and J by 1 base, leaving 9 bases between them. This CDR3 contains 14 residues. Germline CDR1 reads SNHLY; CDR2 reads FYNNEI.